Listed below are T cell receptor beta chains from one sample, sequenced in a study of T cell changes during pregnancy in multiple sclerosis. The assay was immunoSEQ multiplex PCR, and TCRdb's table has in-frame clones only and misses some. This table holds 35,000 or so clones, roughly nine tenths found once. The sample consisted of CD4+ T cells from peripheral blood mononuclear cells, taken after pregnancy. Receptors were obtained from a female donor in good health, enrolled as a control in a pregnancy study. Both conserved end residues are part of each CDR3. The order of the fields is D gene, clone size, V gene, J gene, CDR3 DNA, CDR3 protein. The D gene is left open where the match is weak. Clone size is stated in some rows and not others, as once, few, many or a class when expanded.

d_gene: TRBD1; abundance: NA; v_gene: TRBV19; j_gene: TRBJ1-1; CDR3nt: TGTGCCAGTAGTCTCTCCCCACGGGAGGGGGCTTGGTACACTGAAGCTTTCTTT; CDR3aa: CASSLSPREGAWYTEAFF
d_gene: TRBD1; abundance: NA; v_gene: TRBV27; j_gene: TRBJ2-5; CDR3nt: TGTGCCAGCAGTATGCTGACAGGGGGCGCGGGGGGGACCCAGTACTTC; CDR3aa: CASSMLTGGAGGTQYF
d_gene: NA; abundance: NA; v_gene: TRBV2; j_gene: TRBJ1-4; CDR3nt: TGTGCCAGCAGTGGCGCACCGGGTTTCCTTAATGAAAAACTGTTTTTT; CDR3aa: CASSGAPGFLNEKLFF
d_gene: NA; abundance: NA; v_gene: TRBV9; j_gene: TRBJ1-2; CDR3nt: TGTGCCAGCAGCGTAGATAAGGGGCAGGGAGGCTACACCTTC; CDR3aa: CASSVDKGQGGYTF
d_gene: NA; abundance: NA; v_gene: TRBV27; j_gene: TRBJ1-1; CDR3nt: TGTGCCAGCAGTTTACTAATGGGGAGCACTGAAGCTTTCTTT; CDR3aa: CASSLLMGSTEAFF
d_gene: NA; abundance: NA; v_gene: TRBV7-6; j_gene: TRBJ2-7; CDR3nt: TGTGCCAGCAGCCCACCCGGGTACGAGCAGTACTTC; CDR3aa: CASSPPGYEQYF
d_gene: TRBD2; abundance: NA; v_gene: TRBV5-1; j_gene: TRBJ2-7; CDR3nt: TGCGCCAGCAGCCCCACTAGCGGCGAGCAGTACTTC; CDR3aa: CASSPTSGEQYF
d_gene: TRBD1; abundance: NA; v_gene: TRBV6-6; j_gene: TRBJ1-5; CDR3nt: TGTGCCAGCAGTTCGACAGGGGATAGCAATCAGCCCCAGCATTTT; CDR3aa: CASSSTGDSNQPQHF
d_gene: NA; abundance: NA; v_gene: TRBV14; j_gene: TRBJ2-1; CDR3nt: TGTGCCAGCAGCCCCCCCGGGTTCTCCTACAATGAGCAGTTCTTC; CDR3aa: CASSPPGFSYNEQFF
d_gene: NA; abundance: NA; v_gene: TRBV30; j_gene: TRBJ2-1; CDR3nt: TGTGCCTGGAGTGTATCATACAATGAGCAGTTCTTC; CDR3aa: CAWSVSYNEQFF
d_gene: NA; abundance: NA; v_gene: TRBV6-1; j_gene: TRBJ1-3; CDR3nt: TGTGCCAGCAGTGCTGTGTCAGTCTCTGGAAACACCATATATTTT; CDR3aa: CASSAVSVSGNTIYF
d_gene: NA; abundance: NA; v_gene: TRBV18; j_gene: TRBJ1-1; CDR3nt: TGTGCCAGCTCACCAACTGTACAGGTGAACACTGAAGCTTTCTTT; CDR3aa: CASSPTVQVNTEAFF
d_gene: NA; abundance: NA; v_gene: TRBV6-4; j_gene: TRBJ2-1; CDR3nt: TGTGCCAGCAGTCCAAGTTTAGCGGAAAACAATGAGCAGTTCTTC; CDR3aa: CASSPSLAENNEQFF
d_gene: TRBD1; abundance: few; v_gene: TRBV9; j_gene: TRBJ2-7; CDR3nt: TGTGCCAGCAGCGTAGGTCGGCCGGGACAGGGGCCCTACGAGCAGTACTTC; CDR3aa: CASSVGRPGQGPYEQYF
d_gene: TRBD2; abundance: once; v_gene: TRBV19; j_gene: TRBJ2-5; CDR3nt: TGTGCCAGTAGTATTAGGACTAGCGGGTTTCAAGAGACCCAGTACTTC; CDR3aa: CASSIRTSGFQETQYF
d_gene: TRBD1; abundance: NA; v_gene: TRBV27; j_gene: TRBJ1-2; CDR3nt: TGTGCCAGCAGTTTTAGGGGGCCGGACTATGGCTACACCTTC; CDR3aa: CASSFRGPDYGYTF
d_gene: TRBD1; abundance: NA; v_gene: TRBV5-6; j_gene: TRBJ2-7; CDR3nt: TGTGCCAGCAGCACCTGGGCGGGACAGGGCTACTACGAGCAGTACTTC; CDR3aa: CASSTWAGQGYYEQYF
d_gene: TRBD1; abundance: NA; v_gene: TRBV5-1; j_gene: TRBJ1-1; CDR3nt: TGCGCCAGCAGCGAACCGGGACAGGGGGCGACTGAAGCTTTCTTT; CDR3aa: CASSEPGQGATEAFF
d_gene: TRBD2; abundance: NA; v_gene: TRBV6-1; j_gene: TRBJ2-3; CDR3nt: TGTGCCAGCAGTGAAGATGGCGGGGGGGGCCCAGATACGCAGTATTTT; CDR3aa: CASSEDGGGGPDTQYF
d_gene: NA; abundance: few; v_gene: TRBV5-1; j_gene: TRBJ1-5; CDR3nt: TGCGCCAGCAGTATTACAGCAGGGGTCAATCAGCCCCAGCATTTT; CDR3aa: CASSITAGVNQPQHF
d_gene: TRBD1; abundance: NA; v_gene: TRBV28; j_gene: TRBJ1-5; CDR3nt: TGTGCCAGCAGTTCAGGACAGGGAGTCTATCAGCCCCAGCATTTT; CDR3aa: CASSSGQGVYQPQHF
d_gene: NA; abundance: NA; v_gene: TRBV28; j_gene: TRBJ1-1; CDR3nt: TGTGCCAGCAACACCAACACTGAAGCTTTCTTT; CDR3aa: CASNTNTEAFF
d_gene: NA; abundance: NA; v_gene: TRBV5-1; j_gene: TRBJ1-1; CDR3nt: TGCGCCAGCAGCTTGGAAGTTCGGGGGGGGAACACTGAAGCTTTCTTT; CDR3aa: CASSLEVRGGNTEAFF